A single sample gave rise to the 25 T cell receptor beta chains below, sequenced in a study of blood T cell repertoires in COVID-19. The table came from immunoSEQ multiplex PCR; TCRdb's copy has only in-frame clones and leaves some out. The table records some 250,000 clones, 70% to 90% of them present only once. Sequences were obtained from peripheral blood. These receptors were obtained from a woman in her 40s who had recovered from COVID-19.

This chain joins TRBV30 and TRBJ2-6, with 8 bases aligning to TRBD1. The CDR3 is made up of 18 amino acids. Unmatched junction bases numbered 12, after V lost 4 bases and J lost 1 base. Germline V CDR1 and CDR2: GTSNPN, SVGIG (reference sequence). CDR3 amino acids: CAWTTRAGGLSGANVLTF. For the CDR3, the DNA is TGTGCCTGGACCACTAGGGCAGGGGGCCTATCTGGGGCCAACGTCCTGACTTTC.

The chain employs TRBV11-3 and TRBJ2-3; D possibly corresponds to TRBD1 (6 bases). From germline, CDR1 is SGHNT and CDR2 YENEEA. V was pared by 8 bases and J by 4 bases, with 13 bases between. CDR3 length: 13 residues. The CDR3 bases are TGTGCCAGCGCCTTGGGGGCTGCAGATACGCAGTATTTT. Translating gives CASALGAADTQYF.

The chain employs TRBV5-1 and TRBJ1-4; the D is unclear. The CDR3 has 16 residues. Trimming took off 0 bases at V and 0 bases at J, with 9 bases between the two ends. Germline V gene lookup returns CDR1 SGHRS and CDR2 YFSETQ. The CDR3 DNA reads TGCGCCAGCAGCTTGGTCTCCGGGGCAACTAATGAAAAACTGTTTTTT. Translating gives CASSLVSGATNEKLFF.

The rearrangement links TRBV9 to TRBJ2-3; D is unclear. CDR3 length equals 13 residues. Trimming left V 4 bases short and J 6 bases short, with 12 bases between. Looked up from germline, CDR1 is SGDLS and CDR2 is YYNGEE. The CDR3 nucleotides are TGTGCCAGCAGCCCCCGAGGTTGGGATACGCAGTATTTT. As protein: CASSPRGWDTQYF.

The J gene is TRBJ1-5, the V gene TRBV12-5; D unclear. Germline assignment: CDR1 LGHNT and CDR2 FRNRAP. The CDR3 sequence is 12 residues long. V was shortened by 7 bases and J by 9 bases, with 13 bases between the two germline ends. The CDR3 region is CASAAGVGPQHF. The CDR3 DNA sequence: TGTGCTAGTGCCGCCGGGGTAGGGCCCCAGCATTTT.

The rearrangement uses TRBV7-2 and TRBJ1-4; D is undetermined. Germline V gene data show CDR1 as SGHTA and CDR2 as FQGNSA. Between the trimmed V and J ends, which lost 5 bases and 5 bases, there was a span of 18 bases. This CDR3 region has 16 residues. The CDR3 DNA is TGTGCCAGCAGCCCCGGCCCCCTAGGCCTGAATGAAAAACTGTTTTTT. This gives the protein CASSPGPLGLNEKLFF.

Here the CDR3 reads CASSLAGAAVPETQYF. CDR3 DNA: TGTGCCAGCAGCTTAGCGGGGGCAGCGGTCCCGGAGACCCAGTACTTC. V usage is TRBV7-2 and J usage is TRBJ2-5; D is possibly TRBD1 (6 bases). V shed 0 bases and J shed 5 bases, with 16 bases lying between them. Per germline, CDR1 SGHTA and CDR2 FQGNSA. This CDR3 has 16 amino acids.

The chain has TRBV5-6 and TRBJ2-7; D possibly corresponds to TRBD2 (5 bases). Germline CDR1 and CDR2: SGHDT and YYEEEE. This CDR3 contains 12 residues. V lost 4 bases to trimming and J lost 6 bases, with 11 bases between them. The CDR3 here is CASSPGRGEQYV. In DNA form, the CDR3 reads TGTGCCAGCAGCCCTGGCCGGGGCGAGCAGTACGTC.

CDR3 protein: CASSQEENYGYTF. For the CDR3, the DNA is TGCGCCAGCAGCCAAGAGGAGAACTATGGCTACACCTTC. This sequence joins TRBV4-3 and TRBJ1-2, with D unresolved. Germline V gene lookup returns CDR1 LGHNA and CDR2 YSLEER. V was trimmed by 0 bases and J by 2 bases, leaving 4 bases between them. CDR3 length: 13 residues.

The rearrangement joins TRBV19 to TRBJ1-1, with a weak D call TRBD1 (6 bases). The CDR3 length is 14 residues. V lost 2 bases and J lost 1, with 8 bases in between. Germline CDR1 reads LNHDA; CDR2 reads SQIVND (reference sequence). The CDR3 DNA reads as TGTGCCAGTAGTATAAGAGGGGGGAACACTGAAGCTTTCTTT. Residues: CASSIRGGNTEAFF.

The chain couples TRBV13 to TRBJ2-5, with 9 nucleotides matching TRBD2. The CDR3 consists of 17 residues. Germline V CDR1 and CDR2: PRHDT, FYEKMQ (reference sequence). With V trimmed by 0 bases and J by 5 bases, 10 bases remained unmatched. The CDR3 bases are TGTGCCAGCAGCTTAGGCCGGAGGGCTAGCGGGGCGGAGACCCAGTACTTC. It translates to CASSLGRRASGAETQYF.

The chain couples TRBV2 to TRBJ2-1; 8 bases agree with TRBD2. The V gene's germline CDR1 is SNHLY and CDR2 FYNNEI. CDR3 length equals 18 residues. Unmatched junction bases numbered 17, after V lost 3 bases and J lost 7 bases. The CDR3 here is CASSELGLAGHSMNEQFF. The CDR3 DNA reads TGTGCCAGCAGTGAGTTAGGGCTAGCGGGTCACTCGATGAATGAGCAGTTCTTC.

The chain links TRBV7-2 to TRBJ2-6; D is undetermined. The CDR3 length is 15 residues. Germline values: CDR1 SGHTA, CDR2 FQGNSA. The V end was cut by 5 bases, the J end by 0 bases, with 8 bases between. The CDR3 protein is CASSEDSSGANVLTF. In DNA, the CDR3 is TGTGCCAGCAGCGAAGACTCCTCTGGGGCCAACGTCCTGACTTTC. Based on the CDR3 plus reference TRBV7-2 and TRBJ2-6, the full variable domain is GAGVSQSPSNKVTEKGKDVELRCDPISGHTALYWYRQSLGQGLEFLIYFQGNSAPDKSGLPSDRFSAERTGGSVSTLTIQRTQQEDSAVYLCASSEDSSGANVLTFGAGSRLTVL.

V gene TRBV21-1 combines with J gene TRBJ1-6; the table's D call of TRBD1 was not tested on the DNA. TRBV21-1 is listed as a pseudogene. The CDR3 is 16 residues long. The CDR3 loop is CASRGQGMPYNSPLHF. The DNA for the CDR3 is TGTGCCAGCAGAGGACAGGGTATGCCCTATAATTCACCCCTCCACTTT.

The genes are TRBV5-6 and TRBJ2-7, with 7 bases lining up with TRBD2. The CDR3 totals 17 residues. V lost 3 bases, J lost 0 bases, and 12 bases stayed unmatched. CDR1 and CDR2 (germline): SGHDT, YYEEEE. The chain's CDR3 is CASSSPPEAGSSYEQYF. In DNA, the CDR3 is TGTGCCAGCAGCTCCCCCCCCGAAGCGGGAAGCTCCTACGAGCAGTACTTC.

The rearrangement uses TRBV6-2 or TRBV6-3 and TRBJ1-5; a weak D match, TRBD1 (6 bases). V dropped 0 bases and J dropped 2 bases, with 14 bases sitting between them. The CDR3 is 17 amino acids. Germline CDR1 is MNHEY and CDR2 is SVGEGT. The CDR3 DNA follows: TGTGCCAGCAGTTACTCGTCCGGGGGGCCAGGCAATCAGCCCCAGCATTTT. This gives the protein CASSYSSGGPGNQPQHF.

The rearrangement joins TRBV30 to TRBJ1-5, with TRBD1 matching over 8 bases. V dropped 0 bases and J dropped 9; count of bases not matched to a gene: 7. The CDR3 sequence is 14 residues long. Germline V gene data show CDR1 as GTSNPN and CDR2 as SVGIG (reference sequence). This CDR3 is CAWSVRDRRWPQHF. As DNA, the CDR3 is TGTGCCTGGAGTGTACGGGACAGGCGATGGCCCCAGCATTTT.

The V gene is TRBV5-6, the J gene TRBJ2-7, with 9 bases that match TRBD2. The CDR3 runs 17 residues. Germline V CDR1 and CDR2: SGHDT, YYEEEE. After removal of 0 bases from V and 7 bases from J, the junction contained 14 bases not matched to a gene. Written as DNA, the CDR3 is TGTGCCAGCAGCTTGGCCGGGGGCGGGAGGGCCCGGAGGGAGCAGTACTTC. Residues: CASSLAGGGRARREQYF.

The gene calls are TRBV4-3 and TRBJ2-1; a weak D match, TRBD1 (5 bases). In germline, CDR1 is LGHNA, CDR2 YSLEER. The germline V and J ends were trimmed by 7 bases and 0 bases, with 13 bases remaining between them. The CDR3 runs to 15 residues. The DNA for the CDR3 is TGCGCCAGCATGGGGCATTGGAGCTCCTACAATGAGCAGTTCTTC. It translates to CASMGHWSSYNEQFF.

J is TRBJ1-1 and V is TRBV19, with TRBD1 identical over 7 bases. Germline CDR1 reads LNHDA; CDR2 reads SQIVND (reference sequence). V gave up 6 bases and J gave up 0 bases; unmatched junction bases: 4. The CDR3 has 14 residues. The CDR3 coding sequence is TGTGCCAGTAGACACAGGGGACTGAACACTGAAGCTTTCTTT. Encoded protein: CASRHRGLNTEAFF.

J is TRBJ2-5 and V is TRBV9, with 14 bases matching TRBD2. CDR1 and CDR2 from the germline V gene are SGDLS and YYNGEE. The CDR3 is 16 residues long. Trimming took 0 bases from V and 9 from J; bases not matched to a gene: 7. CDR3 DNA: TGTGCCAGCAGCGTAGATCTGGGGACTAGCGGGAGTGCCCAGTACTTC. Its translation: CASSVDLGTSGSAQYF.

The J gene is TRBJ2-5, the V gene TRBV11-1, with D unresolved. Germline loops: CDR1 SGHAT, CDR2 FQDESV (reference sequence). The CDR3 spans 15 residues. With 0 bases removed from V and 4 bases from J, the gap between germline ends came to 12 bases. This chain's CDR3 is CASSLAMTSRETQYF. The CDR3 bases are TGTGCCAGCAGCTTAGCGATGACATCTCGAGAGACCCAGTACTTC.

J is TRBJ2-5 and V is TRBV2; 9 nucleotides match TRBD1. Germline CDR1 reads SNHLY; CDR2 reads FYNNEI. This CDR3 is 15 amino acids long. Trimming cost V 6 bases and J 5 bases; bases outside gene matches: 10. CDR3 nucleotide sequence: TGTGCCAGCAGCAACAGGGGGCGCGGCCGGGAGACCCAGTACTTC. Translated: CASSNRGRGRETQYF.

V gene TRBV5-1 combines with J gene TRBJ2-3; no clear D. The V end was cut by 4 bases, the J end by 3 bases, with 12 bases between. The CDR3 has 14 amino acids. In germline, CDR1 is SGHRS, CDR2 YFSETQ. The CDR3 DNA is TGCGCCAGCAGCCCCCGGGTCAGAACAGATACGCAGTATTTT. Protein sequence: CASSPRVRTDTQYF.

The chain recombines TRBV2 with TRBJ2-5, with D possibly matching TRBD2 (6 bases). CDR1 and CDR2 from the germline V gene are SNHLY and FYNNEI. This CDR3 is 10 amino acids long. Trimming stripped 6 bases from V and 12 bases from J, with 11 bases between. This chain's CDR3 is CASRGGREYF. As DNA, the CDR3 is TGTGCCAGCAGGGGGGGAAGGGAGTACTTC.